The 20 T cell receptor beta chains listed next were all sequenced from one sample in a study of shared clonotypes between healthy human individuals. Naive CD8 cells were CD45RO-negative, positively selected for CCR7, excluding terminally differentiated effector memory CD45RA+ cells. Sequenced by immunoSEQ multiplex PCR; TCRdb stores in-frame clones only, minus some. In the table there are over 2,000,000 clones, around 93% of which are singletons. Sequences were obtained from naive CD8+ T cells from PBMCs. The source of these receptors is a man between 18 and 29 years old in good health. Some clones in this sample may be carry-over from other donors' samples.

V is TRBV7-8 and J is TRBJ2-3; D uncertain. This CDR3 has 12 residues. The V end lost 7 bases, the J end lost 1 base, and 6 bases lay between the germline ends. Germline assignment: CDR1 SGHVS and CDR2 FQNEAQ. CDR3 protein: CASTLGTDTQYF. Written as DNA, the CDR3 is TGTGCCAGCACCCTGGGCACAGATACGCAGTATTTT.

This clone was picked up one time. This rearrangement joins TRBV5-4 to TRBJ1-1; D gene uncertain. The CDR3 loop spans 13 amino acids. V was clipped by 4 bases and J by 3 bases, with 10 bases between them. Germline CDR1 reads SGHNT; CDR2 reads YYREEE (reference sequence). DNA of the CDR3: TGTGCCAGCAGCCCCACCGGGGACACTGAAGCTTTCTTT. This translates into CASSPTGDTEAFF.

In DNA, the CDR3 is TGTGCCAGCAGTGAAGCCCCGGCGCCAGCCTACGAGCAGTACTTC. Amino acid sequence: CASSEAPAPAYEQYF. The J gene is TRBJ2-7, the V gene TRBV6-1; the D is unclear. This CDR3 is built from 15 residues. Germline CDR1 and CDR2: MNHNS and SASEGT. Trimming pared 0 bases from V and 2 bases from J, leaving 11 bases between.

The chain couples TRBV10-2 to TRBJ2-7, with TRBD2 identical over 10 bases. V was pared by 2 bases and J by 2 bases, with 3 bases of the junction left unmatched. Per the germline V gene, CDR1 is WSHSY and CDR2 is SAAADI. The CDR3 loop spans 15 amino acids. This CDR3 is CASSETSGNPYEQYF. CDR3 DNA sequence: TGCGCCAGCAGTGAGACTAGCGGGAATCCCTACGAGCAGTACTTC.

J is TRBJ2-7 and V is TRBV15, with 7 bases identical to TRBD2. Germline assignment: CDR1 LNHNV and CDR2 YYDKDF (reference sequence). This CDR3 comprises 17 residues. The junction had 11 bases not matched to a gene; V was cut back by 1 base and J by 2 bases. The CDR3, as DNA: TGTGCCACCAGCAGAGTGGGGAGGGTCCGGTCCCCCTACGAGCAGTACTTC. Translating gives CATSRVGRVRSPYEQYF.

V is TRBV9 and J is TRBJ2-7; 7 bases agree with TRBD2. The ends lost 3 bases at V and 5 bases at J; junction bases unmatched: 5. Per germline, CDR1 SGDLS and CDR2 YYNGEE. The CDR3 length is 13 residues. The CDR3 DNA reads TGTGCCAGCAGCGCGGACGCGGGGGACGAGCAGTACTTC. This gives the protein CASSADAGDEQYF.

The CDR3 loop is CASSASNNEQFF. DNA for the CDR3: TGTGCCAGCAGCGCGTCCAACAATGAGCAGTTCTTC. The V call is TRBV7-2, the J call TRBJ2-1, with D hard to call. Germline CDR1 SGHTA, CDR2 FQGNSA. V dropped 5 bases and J dropped 5 bases, with 7 bases sitting between them. There are 12 residues in the CDR3.

This chain links TRBV9 with TRBJ2-7; 8 nucleotides agree with TRBD1. Germline V gives CDR1 SGDLS, CDR2 YYNGEE. The CDR3 has 14 amino acids. The V gene end was trimmed by 3 bases and the J gene end by 5 bases; junction bases not matched to a gene: 7. CDR3: CASSASTGDHEQYF. The CDR3 bases are TGTGCCAGCAGCGCTTCGACAGGGGATCACGAGCAGTACTTC.

The chain employs TRBV11-2 and TRBJ2-3; 7 bases line up with TRBD1. The CDR3 extends over 18 amino acids. V shed 3 bases and J 0 bases; nucleotides not matched to a gene: 12. Germline CDR1 is SGHAT and CDR2 is FQNNGV. The chain's CDR3 is CASSFGRDRTSSTDTQYF. CDR3 DNA sequence: TGTGCCAGCAGCTTTGGCCGGGACAGAACATCTAGCACAGATACGCAGTATTTT.

The DNA for the CDR3 is TGTGCCAGCAGTTTATCGGTTCGGGGCAGGGGGCTTTACAATGAGCAGTTCTTC. Protein: CASSLSVRGRGLYNEQFF. The chain carries TRBV27 and TRBJ2-1, with 8 bases lining up with TRBD1. V was pared by 0 bases and J by 4 bases, with 11 bases of the junction left unmatched. The CDR3 extends over 18 amino acids. Per the germline V gene, CDR1 is MNHEY and CDR2 is SMNVEV (reference sequence).

The J gene is TRBJ2-1, the V gene TRBV27, with D possibly TRBD1 on 5 matching bases. Germline values: CDR1 MNHEY, CDR2 SMNVEV (reference sequence). Trimming stripped 2 bases from V and 2 bases from J, with 16 bases between. The CDR3 covers 17 residues. The CDR3 protein is CASSLRADRGPYNEQFF. In DNA form, the CDR3 reads TGTGCCAGCAGTTTAAGGGCCGACAGAGGTCCCTACAATGAGCAGTTCTTC.

The V gene is TRBV6-1, the J gene TRBJ1-1; no clear D. The germline gives CDR1 MNHNS, CDR2 SASEGT. This CDR3 is built from 14 residues. V lost 3 bases to trimming and J lost 1 base, with 9 bases between them. Written as DNA, the CDR3 is TGTGCCAGCAGTGATCTCTCAAGGAACACTGAAGCTTTCTTT. Translation: CASSDLSRNTEAFF.

V and J are TRBV7-6 and TRBJ2-1; 7 positions agree with TRBD2. The CDR3 runs 16 residues. CDR1 and CDR2 (germline): SGHVS, FNYEAQ. V dropped 5 bases and J dropped 10; count of bases not matched to a gene: 17. CDR3: CASSPRSGVPTVEQFF. The CDR3 DNA reads as TGTGCCAGCAGCCCCCGGAGCGGGGTACCCACCGTCGAGCAGTTCTTC.

The genes are TRBV27 and TRBJ2-1; 7 positions match TRBD2. The CDR3 consists of 17 residues. The germline V gene has CDR1 MNHEY and CDR2 SMNVEV (reference sequence). J gave up 3 bases and V 5 bases, and 13 bases lay outside the gene matches. The CDR3 sequence is CASSPPTWEGDYNEQFF. The CDR3 DNA follows: TGTGCCAGCAGTCCACCAACGTGGGAGGGAGACTACAATGAGCAGTTCTTC.

The chain employs TRBV6-4 and TRBJ2-1, with no clear D. With 4 bases removed from V and 1 base from J, the gap between germline ends came to 26 bases. The CDR3 consists of 20 residues. In germline, CDR1 is MRHNA, CDR2 SNTAGT. In DNA, the CDR3 is TGTGCCAGCAGTGGCCGCCCCTCGAATGTTCTGGTGGGGTCCTACAATGAGCAGTTCTTC. Its translation: CASSGRPSNVLVGSYNEQFF.

Note on this clone: The same CDR3 also results from other DNA sequences found in this sample. Here the CDR3 DNA reads TGTGCCAGCAGCGTAGCTGGGGGGAACAATGAGCAGTTCTTC. Translation gives CASSVAGGNNEQFF. The rearrangement links TRBV9 to TRBJ2-1, with D possibly TRBD2 on 6 matching bases. CDR1 and CDR2 from the germline V gene are SGDLS and YYNGEE. CDR3 length: 14 amino acids. Trimming removed 0 bases from V and 5 bases from J, with 9 bases in between.

The V call is TRBV5-4, the J call TRBJ2-1; 8 bases align to TRBD1. J gave up 8 bases and V 0 bases, and 7 bases lay outside the gene matches. CDR1 SGHNT and CDR2 YYREEE come from the germline V gene (reference sequence). This CDR3 is built from 15 residues. The CDR3 sequence: CASSLVSGGDYEQFF. CDR3 DNA sequence: TGTGCCAGCAGCTTGGTTTCAGGGGGCGATTATGAGCAGTTCTTC.

For this clone: Other DNA sequences within the sample encode an identical CDR3. The chain recombines TRBV7-9 with TRBJ1-2; no clear D gene. CDR3 size: 14 residues. Between the trimmed V and J ends, which lost 2 bases and 0 bases, there was a span of 7 bases. In germline, CDR1 is SEHNR, CDR2 FQNEAQ (reference sequence). DNA of the CDR3: TGTGCCAGCAGCTTACCCAGAGCTAACTATGGCTACACCTTC. Translating gives CASSLPRANYGYTF.

This chain uses TRBV19 with TRBJ2-3, with unresolved D. The germline CDR1 and CDR2 sequences are LNHDA and SQIVND (reference sequence). CDR3 length: 16 residues. With 3 bases removed from V and 1 base from J, the gap between germline ends came to 14 bases. The CDR3 nucleotides are TGTGCCAGTAGTATCCCCACAATAGCAGGCACAGATACGCAGTATTTT. Amino acids: CASSIPTIAGTDTQYF.

This clone was seen once. The chain uses TRBV5-8 and TRBJ2-7, with a possible D match to TRBD2 (7 bases). There are 18 residues in the CDR3. Per the germline V gene, CDR1 is SGHTS and CDR2 is YDEGEE. Trimming removed 0 bases at V and 3 bases at J, with 22 bases between. In nucleotides, the CDR3 is TGTGCCAGCAGCTTGGGCGCCGAAATAGGGGGAGGGAACTACGAGCAGTACTTC. This codes for CASSLGAEIGGGNYEQYF.